Listed here is a single TCR beta chain. This entry is derived from a study of T cell changes during pregnancy in multiple sclerosis. The V gene lost 3 bases and the J gene lost 5 bases, with 17 bases spanning the gap. Germline CDR1 reads LNHDA; CDR2 reads SQIVND (reference sequence). The CDR3 is 15 amino acids. Only in-frame clones appear in the TCRdb table, and some are missing; sequencing was by immunoSEQ multiplex PCR. The sample contains around 26,000 clones, 75% to 90% of which appear only once. This TCR was sampled from a female donor with multiple sclerosis, enrolled in a pregnancy study. Sequenced material: CD8+ T cells from peripheral blood mononuclear cells, taken in the second trimester of pregnancy. The chain combines TRBV19 with TRBJ2-7; tentative D call: TRBD1 (5 bases). This CDR3 is CASSMFGSGLNEQYF. DNA for the CDR3: TGTGCCAGTAGTATGTTCGGGTCAGGGTTGAACGAGCAGTACTTC.